The 17 T cell receptor beta chains presented below share a single source sample, sequenced in a study of CD8+CD57+ T cells in acquired aplastic anemia. Patients chosen for sequencing had CD8+CD57+ cells that had expanded, as shown by flow cytometry. The use of genomic DNA as template underpinned the TCR beta VDJ and CDR3 profiling. TCRdb processed the reads anew with MiXCR; each CDR3 protein has one entry. The sample has 150,000 to 170,000 distinct CDR3 sequences; about 50% are singletons. The sample was sorted CD4+, CD8+, or CD8+CD57+ T cells (not recorded which) from PBMCs. Receptors originate from a human donor with aplastic anemia.

This clonotype was observed at least ten times. V and J are TRBV7-2 and TRBJ1-1, with TRBD1 matching 8 bases. Per the germline V gene, CDR1 is SGHTA and CDR2 is FQGNSA. The CDR3 has 19 amino acids. Trimming at V came to 0 bases and at J to 2 bases, leaving 14 bases not matched to a gene. The CDR3 DNA reads TGTGCCAGCAGCTTAGCGTGGACAGGGTCAGGCTTAAGTAACACTGAAGCTTTCTTT. Its translation: CASSLAWTGSGLSNTEAFF.

The gene calls are TRBV14 and TRBJ1-1, with D tentatively TRBD1 (6 bases). V dropped 6 bases and J dropped 7 bases, with 12 bases sitting between them. This CDR3 comprises 12 residues. Germline assignment: CDR1 SGHDN and CDR2 FVKESK. The CDR3: CASSQGYGEAFF. In DNA form, the CDR3 reads TGTGCCAGCAGTCAGGGGTATGGTGAAGCTTTCTTT.

The chain employs TRBV15 and TRBJ2-1; D is unresolved. Germline lookup yields CDR1 LNHNV and CDR2 YYDKDF (reference sequence). Deletions cut 3 bases from V and 0 bases from J, with 6 bases between. The CDR3 has 14 residues. CDR3 residues: CATSSSSSYNEQFF. The CDR3 nucleotides are TGTGCCACCAGCAGCTCGAGCTCCTACAATGAGCAGTTCTTC.

The chain combines TRBV29-1 with TRBJ2-7; 10 nucleotides agree with TRBD2. V was pared by 2 bases and J by 7 bases, with 5 bases of the junction left unmatched. This CDR3 is built from 13 residues. Looked up from germline, CDR1 is SQVTM and CDR2 is ANQGSEA. The CDR3 loop reads CSVELAGAREQYF. Here the CDR3 DNA reads TGCAGCGTTGAACTAGCGGGAGCCAGAGAGCAGTACTTC.

This clonotype was found many times. This chain uses TRBV6-6 with TRBJ2-1; tentatively, D is TRBD1 or TRBD2 (6 bases each). Germline assignment: CDR1 MNHNY and CDR2 SVGAGI (reference sequence). V lost 2 bases and J 6 bases, leaving 11 bases between the germline ends. The CDR3 spans 14 residues. The DNA of the CDR3 is TGTGCCAGCAGTTACAGGGGGGATGTCAATGAGCAGTTCTTC. Its protein product is CASSYRGDVNEQFF.

The table lists this clonotype with many counts. The chain joins TRBV4-2 to TRBJ2-6, with D tentatively TRBD2 (5 bases). CDR3 size: 16 residues. Germline values: CDR1 LGHNA, CDR2 YNFKEQ. The ends were cut back, 0 bases at V and 2 bases at J, with 8 bases in the middle. This CDR3 is CASSQDRGTGANVLTF. The CDR3 region has the DNA TGTGCCAGCAGCCAAGATCGAGGGACTGGGGCCAACGTCCTGACTTTC.

The chain has TRBV7-9 and TRBJ1-4; 7 bases match TRBD1. Trimming cost V 5 bases and J 8 bases; bases outside gene matches: 5. The CDR3 is 13 residues long. The V gene's germline CDR1 is SEHNR and CDR2 FQNEAQ (reference sequence). The CDR3 loop is CASSLGTAEKLFF. The CDR3 DNA reads as TGTGCCAGCAGCCTTGGGACAGCGGAAAAACTGTTTTTT. Full variable domain (rest looked up from reference TRBV7-9 and TRBJ1-4): DTGVSQNPRHKITKRGQNVTFRCDPISEHNRLYWYRQTLGQGPEFLTYFQNEAQLEKSRLLSDRFSAERPKGSFSTLEIQRTEQGDSAMYLCASSLGTAEKLFFGSGTQLSVL.

The rearrangement joins TRBV5-6 to TRBJ1-2, with D maybe TRBD1 (6 bases). Per the germline V gene, CDR1 is SGHDT and CDR2 is YYEEEE. The CDR3 sequence is 13 residues long. V lost 6 bases and J 8 bases, leaving 17 bases between the germline ends. In DNA, the CDR3 is TGTGCCAGCACCATAGACAGGCTCCGGGGCTACACCTTC. Translating gives CASTIDRLRGYTF.

This clonotype appeared a few times. A much larger clone differs from this one at a single base, so this may be a read error. The chain recombines TRBV20-1 with TRBJ2-5; 8 bases are shared with TRBD2. The ends lost 1 base at V and 2 bases at J; junction bases unmatched: 0. Germline lookup yields CDR1 DFQATT and CDR2 SNEGSKA (reference sequence). CDR3 length: 13 residues. The CDR3 protein is CSARAGGQETQYF. The CDR3 DNA sequence: TGCAGTGCTAGAGCGGGGGGGCAAGAGACCCAGTACTTC.

This sequence joins TRBV9 and TRBJ2-3; D may be TRBD1 (5 bases). Germline V gives CDR1 SGDLS, CDR2 YYNGEE. This CDR3 comprises 14 residues. V shed 0 bases and J shed 4 bases, with 9 bases lying between them. The CDR3 is CASSVEGKPDTQYF. Written as DNA, the CDR3 is TGTGCCAGCAGCGTAGAGGGGAAGCCAGATACGCAGTATTTT.

This clonotype occurred many times. V usage is TRBV11-2 and J usage is TRBJ2-2; TRBD2 agrees at 16 bases. CDR3 length equals 18 residues. CDR1 and CDR2 from the germline V gene are SGHAT and FQNNGV. V lost 7 bases, J lost 0 bases, and 5 bases stayed unmatched. DNA for the CDR3: TGTGCCAGCACCGGGACTAGCGGGGGGGACGCGAACACCGGGGAGCTGTTTTTT. This gives the protein CASTGTSGGDANTGELFF.

With respect to this clonotype: Mismatch with germline at one junction end may stem from a read error. The chain recombines TRBV11-2 with TRBJ2-1; the D is unclear. The germline V gene has CDR1 SGHAT and CDR2 FQNNGV. This CDR3 has 13 residues. The CDR3 DNA reads TGTGCCAGCAACTTAGATAAAAACAATGAGCAGTTCTTC. Protein: CASNLDKNNEQFF.

This clonotype has just a few counts. The chain has TRBV19 and TRBJ1-5, with D possibly TRBD1 on 5 matching bases. Germline V CDR1 and CDR2: LNHDA, SQIVND (reference sequence). This CDR3 comprises 13 residues. With 6 bases removed from V and 4 bases from J, the gap between germline ends came to 10 bases. The CDR3 loop reads CASSRDGNQPQHF. CDR3 nucleotide sequence: TGTGCCAGTAGCAGGGACGGGAATCAGCCCCAGCATTTT.

The V and J genes are TRBV29-1 and TRBJ2-2, with D perhaps TRBD2 (6 bases). Germline CDR1 reads SQVTM; CDR2 reads ANQGSEA. V lost 6 bases, J lost 6 bases, and 14 bases lay in between. The CDR3 covers 13 residues. CDR3 coding DNA: TGCAGCGTCCAAGGGTGGGGGGCCGGGGAGCTGTTTTTT. This encodes CSVQGWGAGELFF.

This clonotype was observed many times. The chain recombines TRBV7-9 with TRBJ2-2; possible D gene TRBD1, 7 bases. The CDR3 contains 13 residues. Trimming cost V 10 bases and J 6 bases, with 15 bases left between them. The germline CDR1 and CDR2 sequences are SEHNR and FQNEAQ (reference sequence). The CDR3 here is CAIIQGGPGELFF. CDR3 nucleotides: TGTGCCATCATCCAGGGGGGCCCCGGGGAGCTGTTTTTT.

This clonotype was observed many times. The chain couples TRBV20-1 to TRBJ2-7; D remains ambiguous. Germline V gene lookup returns CDR1 DFQATT and CDR2 SNEGSKA (reference sequence). The germline V and J ends were trimmed by 6 bases and 6 bases, with 15 bases remaining between them. The CDR3 has 12 amino acids. This CDR3 reads CSALRPGIEQYF. CDR3 sequence (DNA): TGCAGTGCCCTACGACCGGGCATCGAGCAGTACTTC.

Ten or more counts support this clonotype. The chain couples TRBV19 to TRBJ1-2; possibly TRBD1 for D (5 bases). The ends were cut back, 6 bases at V and 5 bases at J, with 10 bases in the middle. The CDR3 has 12 amino acids. Per germline, CDR1 LNHDA and CDR2 SQIVND (reference sequence). The CDR3 nucleotides are TGTGCCAGTAGCCCTGGGGGTTATGGCTACACCTTC. Its protein product is CASSPGGYGYTF.